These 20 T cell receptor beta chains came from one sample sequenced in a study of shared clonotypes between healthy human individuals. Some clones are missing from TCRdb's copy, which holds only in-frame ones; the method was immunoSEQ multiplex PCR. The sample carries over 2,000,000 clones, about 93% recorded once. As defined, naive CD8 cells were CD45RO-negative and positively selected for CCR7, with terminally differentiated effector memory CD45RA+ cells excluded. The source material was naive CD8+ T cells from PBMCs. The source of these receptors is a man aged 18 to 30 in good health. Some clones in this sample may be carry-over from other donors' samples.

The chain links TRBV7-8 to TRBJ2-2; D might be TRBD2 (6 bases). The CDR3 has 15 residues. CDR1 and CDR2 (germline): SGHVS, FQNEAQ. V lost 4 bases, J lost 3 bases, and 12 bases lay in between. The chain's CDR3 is CASSSGTFYTGELFF. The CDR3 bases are TGTGCCAGCAGCTCCGGGACTTTTTACACCGGGGAGCTGTTTTTT.

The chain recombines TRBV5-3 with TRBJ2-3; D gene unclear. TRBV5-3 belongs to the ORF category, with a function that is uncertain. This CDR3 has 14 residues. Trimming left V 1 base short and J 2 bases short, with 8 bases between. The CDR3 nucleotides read TGTGCCAGAAGCTTGATGGCCTACACAGATACGCAGTATTTT. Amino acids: CARSLMAYTDTQYF.

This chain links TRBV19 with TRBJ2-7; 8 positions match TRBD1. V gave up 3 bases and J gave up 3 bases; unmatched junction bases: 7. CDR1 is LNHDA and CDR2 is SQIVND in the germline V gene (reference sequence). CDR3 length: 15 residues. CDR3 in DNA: TGTGCCAGTAGTATGCGGACAGGGTCCAACTACGAGCAGTACTTC. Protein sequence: CASSMRTGSNYEQYF.

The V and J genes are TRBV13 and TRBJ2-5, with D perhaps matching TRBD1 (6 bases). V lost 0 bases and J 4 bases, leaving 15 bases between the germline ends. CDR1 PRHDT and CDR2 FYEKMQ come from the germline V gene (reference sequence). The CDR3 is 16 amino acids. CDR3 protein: CASSLGRQGSRETQYF. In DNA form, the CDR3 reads TGTGCCAGCAGCTTAGGGAGGCAGGGGAGTCGAGAGACCCAGTACTTC.

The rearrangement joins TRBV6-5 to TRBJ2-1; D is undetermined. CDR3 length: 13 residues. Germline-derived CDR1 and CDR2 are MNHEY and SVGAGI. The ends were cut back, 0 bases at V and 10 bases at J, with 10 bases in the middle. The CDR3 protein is CASSYSNTEEQFF. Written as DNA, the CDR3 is TGTGCCAGCAGTTACTCGAACACGGAGGAGCAGTTCTTC.

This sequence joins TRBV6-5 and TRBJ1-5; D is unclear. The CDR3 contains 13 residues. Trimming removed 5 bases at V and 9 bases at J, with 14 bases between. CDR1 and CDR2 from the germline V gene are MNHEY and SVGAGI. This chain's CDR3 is CASSNTNVGPQHF. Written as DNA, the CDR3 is TGTGCCAGCAGTAATACTAATGTAGGGCCCCAGCATTTT.

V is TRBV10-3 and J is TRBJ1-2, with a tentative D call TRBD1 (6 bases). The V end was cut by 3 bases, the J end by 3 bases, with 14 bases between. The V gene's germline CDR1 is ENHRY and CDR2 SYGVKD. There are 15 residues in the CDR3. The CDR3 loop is CAISDPSTGHYGYTF. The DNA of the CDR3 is TGTGCCATCAGTGACCCTTCGACAGGACACTATGGCTACACCTTC.

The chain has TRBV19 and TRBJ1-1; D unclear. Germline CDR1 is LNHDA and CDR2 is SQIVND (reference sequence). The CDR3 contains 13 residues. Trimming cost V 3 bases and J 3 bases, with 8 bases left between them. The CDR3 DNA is TGTGCCAGTAGTATTGGGATGGACACTGAAGCTTTCTTT. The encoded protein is CASSIGMDTEAFF.

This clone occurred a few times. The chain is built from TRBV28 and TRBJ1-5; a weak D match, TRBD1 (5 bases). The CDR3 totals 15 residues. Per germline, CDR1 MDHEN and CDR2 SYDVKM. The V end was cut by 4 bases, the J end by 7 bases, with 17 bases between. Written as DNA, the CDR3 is TGTGCCAGCAGTTCTCCCAGGGTTGCAGGGCAGCCCCAGCATTTT. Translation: CASSSPRVAGQPQHF.

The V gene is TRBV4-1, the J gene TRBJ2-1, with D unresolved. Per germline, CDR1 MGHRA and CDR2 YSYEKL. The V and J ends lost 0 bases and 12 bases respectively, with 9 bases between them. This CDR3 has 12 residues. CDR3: CASSQDWSVQFF. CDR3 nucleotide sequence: TGCGCCAGCAGCCAAGATTGGAGTGTGCAGTTCTTC.

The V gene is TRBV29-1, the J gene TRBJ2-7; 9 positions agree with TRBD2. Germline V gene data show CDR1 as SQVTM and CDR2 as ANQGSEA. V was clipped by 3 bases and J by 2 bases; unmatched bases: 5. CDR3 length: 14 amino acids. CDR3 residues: CSVERGGQTYEQYF. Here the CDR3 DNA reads TGCAGCGTTGAGCGGGGGGGACAAACCTACGAGCAGTACTTC.

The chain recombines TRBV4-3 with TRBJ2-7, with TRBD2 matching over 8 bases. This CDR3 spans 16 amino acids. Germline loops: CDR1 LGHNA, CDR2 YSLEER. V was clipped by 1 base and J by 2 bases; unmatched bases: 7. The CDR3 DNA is TGCGCCAGCAGCCAAGTTCCGGCGGGGGGTACCTACGAGCAGTACTTC. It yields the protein CASSQVPAGGTYEQYF.

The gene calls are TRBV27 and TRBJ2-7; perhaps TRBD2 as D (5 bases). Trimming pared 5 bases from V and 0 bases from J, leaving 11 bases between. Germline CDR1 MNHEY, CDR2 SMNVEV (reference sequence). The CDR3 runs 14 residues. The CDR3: CASSPLVTSYEQYF. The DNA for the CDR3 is TGTGCCAGCAGTCCACTAGTAACCTCCTACGAGCAGTACTTC.

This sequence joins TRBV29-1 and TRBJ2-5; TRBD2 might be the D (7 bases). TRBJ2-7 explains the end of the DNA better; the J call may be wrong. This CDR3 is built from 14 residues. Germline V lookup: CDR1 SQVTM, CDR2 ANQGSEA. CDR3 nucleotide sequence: TGCAGCGTCCGCGGCGGGGGCGAAATGTACGAGCAGTACTTC. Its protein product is CSVRGGGEMYEQYF.

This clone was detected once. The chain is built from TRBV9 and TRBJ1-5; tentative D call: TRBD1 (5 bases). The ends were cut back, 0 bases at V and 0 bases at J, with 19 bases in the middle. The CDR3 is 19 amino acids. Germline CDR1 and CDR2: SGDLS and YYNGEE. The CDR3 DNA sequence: TGTGCCAGCAGCGTAGATGGGGGACCGAGACTTTATAGCAATCAGCCCCAGCATTTT. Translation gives CASSVDGGPRLYSNQPQHF. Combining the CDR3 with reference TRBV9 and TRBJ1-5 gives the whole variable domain DSGVTQTPKHLITATGQRVTLRCSPRSGDLSVYWYQQSLDQGLQFLIQYYNGEERAKGNILERFSAQQFPDLHSELNLSSLELGDSALYFCASSVDGGPRLYSNQPQHFGDGTRLSIL.

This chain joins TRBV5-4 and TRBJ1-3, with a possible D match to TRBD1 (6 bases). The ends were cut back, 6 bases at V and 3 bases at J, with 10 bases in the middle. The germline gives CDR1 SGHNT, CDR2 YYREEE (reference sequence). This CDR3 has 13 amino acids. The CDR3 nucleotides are TGTGCCAGCACCATAGGGGGTGGAAACACCATATATTTT. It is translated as CASTIGGGNTIYF. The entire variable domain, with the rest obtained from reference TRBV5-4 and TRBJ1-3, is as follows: ETGVTQSPTHLIKTRGQQVTLRCSSQSGHNTVSWYQQALGQGPQFIFQYYREEENGRGNFPPRFSGLQFPNYSSELNVNALELDDSALYLCASTIGGGNTIYFGEGSWLTVV.

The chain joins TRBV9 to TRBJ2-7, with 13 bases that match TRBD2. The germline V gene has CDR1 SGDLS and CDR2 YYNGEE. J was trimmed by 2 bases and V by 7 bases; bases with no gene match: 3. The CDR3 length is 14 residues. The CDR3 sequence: CASGLAGDPYEQYF. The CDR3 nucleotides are TGTGCCAGCGGACTAGCGGGAGACCCCTACGAGCAGTACTTC.

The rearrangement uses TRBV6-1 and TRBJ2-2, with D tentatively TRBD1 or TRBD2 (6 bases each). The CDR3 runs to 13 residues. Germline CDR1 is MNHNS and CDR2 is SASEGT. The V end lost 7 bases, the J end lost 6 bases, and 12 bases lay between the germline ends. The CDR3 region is CASKQRGAGELFF. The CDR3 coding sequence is TGTGCCAGCAAGCAAAGGGGGGCCGGGGAGCTGTTTTTT.

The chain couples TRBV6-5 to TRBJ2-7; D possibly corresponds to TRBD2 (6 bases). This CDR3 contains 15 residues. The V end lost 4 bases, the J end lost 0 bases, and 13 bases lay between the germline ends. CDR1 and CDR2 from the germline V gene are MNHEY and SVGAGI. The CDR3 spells CASSWGGGSSYEQYF. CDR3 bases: TGTGCCAGCAGTTGGGGAGGCGGAAGCTCCTACGAGCAGTACTTC.

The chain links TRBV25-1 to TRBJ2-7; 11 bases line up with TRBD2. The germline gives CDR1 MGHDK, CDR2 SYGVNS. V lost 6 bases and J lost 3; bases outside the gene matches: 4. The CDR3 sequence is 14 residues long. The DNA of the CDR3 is TGTGCCAGCAGCACTAGCGGGAGTCTCTACGAGCAGTACTTC. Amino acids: CASSTSGSLYEQYF.